A selection of T cell receptor beta chains follows, all from one sample in a study of CD8 T cells in ankylosing spondylitis. Each CDR3 protein gets one entry after TCRdb re-called the 5' RACE reads with MiXCR. Here the sample spans 250,000 to 350,000 distinct CDR3 sequences, about 20% being singletons. The sequencing input was blood, either unsorted or a sorted T cell fraction (not recorded which). The receptor source for this set is a male donor with ankylosing spondylitis or in good health (not recorded which). CDR3s include the opening cysteine and the closing phenylalanine or tryptophan. D genes are given only for firm matches. Rows give clone size only sometimes, using once, few, many, or a class for an expanded clone.

>TRBV20-1|NA|TRBJ2-4|TRBD1
CSATRGQDQNIQYF
TGCAGTGCTACCCGAGGACAGGACCAAAACATTCAGTACTTC
>TRBV4-2|many|TRBJ1-6|NA
CASSPVRGTENSPLHF
TGTGCCAGCAGCCCAGTCCGTGGGACGGAGAATTCACCCCTCCACTTT
>TRBV3-1|NA|TRBJ2-4|TRBD2
CASSRAGASYF
TGTGCCAGCAGCCGAGCGGGGGCCTCGTACTTC
>TRBV12-3/TRBV12-4|many|TRBJ2-4|NA
CASSLIEADIQYF
TGTGCCAGCAGTTTAATAGAGGCGGACATTCAGTACTTC
>TRBV12-3/TRBV12-4|NA|TRBJ2-6|TRBD1
CASRAGQGLSGANVLTF
TGTGCCAGCAGAGCAGGACAGGGGCTCTCTGGGGCCAACGTCCTGACTTTC
>TRBV6-1|many|TRBJ2-5|NA
CASATWLSQETQYF
TGTGCCAGCGCAACCTGGCTCTCCCAAGAGACCCAGTACTTC
>TRBV24-1|once|TRBJ2-4|NA
CATSAGHGDIQYF
TGTGCCACCAGTGCGGGACATGGGGACATTCAGTACTTC
>TRBV27|NA|TRBJ2-1|NA
CASSLILGNEQFF
TGTGCCAGCAGTTTAATTCTTGGCAATGAGCAGTTCTTC
>TRBV12-3/TRBV12-4|NA|TRBJ2-5|TRBD2
CASSPVVAGGQETQYF
TGTGCCAGCAGTCCTGTTGTAGCGGGAGGACAAGAGACCCAGTACTTC
>TRBV2|once|TRBJ2-5|TRBD1
CASSAGQGFQETQYF
TGTGCCAGCAGTGCTGGACAGGGGTTTCAAGAGACCCAGTACTTC
>TRBV21-1|NA|TRBJ2-3|NA
CASSSQRGGKDTQYF
TGTGCCAGCAGCAGCCAGCGGGGGGGCAAAGATACGCAGTATTTT
>TRBV9|few|TRBJ2-3|NA
CASSPRGGGSSDTQYF
TGTGCCAGCAGCCCCAGGGGGGGCGGGAGCTCAGATACGCAGTATTTT
>TRBV4-1|once|TRBJ2-1|TRBD2
CASSQVPGLAGPGEQFF
TGCGCCAGCAGCCAAGTTCCGGGACTAGCGGGGCCCGGTGAGCAGTTCTTC
>TRBV6-5|NA|TRBJ1-6|NA
CASSYMVNSPLHF
TGTGCCAGCAGTTACATGGTTAATTCACCCCTCCACTTT
>TRBV5-1|many|TRBJ2-1|TRBD2
CASSLALAGGYNEQFF
TGCGCCAGCAGCTTGGCCCTTGCGGGAGGATACAATGAGCAGTTCTTC
>TRBV6-1|NA|TRBJ1-5|NA
CASSEVHQPQHF
TGTGCCAGCAGTGAAGTCCATCAGCCCCAGCATTTT
>TRBV5-1|many|TRBJ2-1|TRBD1
CASSIRQGTYNEQFF
TGCGCCAGCAGCATACGACAGGGAACCTACAATGAGCAGTTCTTC
>TRBV6-1|NA|TRBJ2-5|TRBD1
CASSANRGPQETQYF
TGTGCCAGCAGTGCTAACAGGGGTCCCCAAGAGACCCAGTACTTC
>TRBV9|many|TRBJ1-2|TRBD1
CASSVGTGDYGYTF
TGTGCCAGCAGCGTAGGGACAGGGGACTATGGCTACACCTTC
>TRBV6-5|few|TRBJ2-3|TRBD2
CASSYSGNLAGVKTDTQYF
TGTGCCAGCAGTTACTCGGGTAACTTAGCGGGAGTAAAAACAGATACGCAGTATTTT
>TRBV20-1|few|TRBJ1-4|TRBD1
CSATDRGRLGEKLFF
TGCAGTGCTACGGACAGGGGGCGCCTTGGCGAAAAACTGTTTTTT
>TRBV9|few|TRBJ1-1|NA
CASSPESPLMNTEAFF
TGTGCCAGCAGTCCAGAATCTCCTTTGATGAACACTGAAGCTTTCTTT
>TRBV29-1|many|TRBJ2-2|NA
CSVDGQDSNTGELFF
TGCAGCGTTGATGGCCAGGATTCGAACACCGGGGAGCTGTTTTTT
>TRBV5-5|many|TRBJ2-2|TRBD1
CASSWGQGAGTGELFF
TGTGCCAGCAGCTGGGGACAGGGGGCCGGCACCGGGGAGCTGTTTTTT
>TRBV6-1|few|TRBJ1-5|TRBD1
CASSHTGGQGQPQHF
TGTGCCAGCAGTCATACAGGGGGCCAAGGCCAGCCCCAGCATTTT
>TRBV7-9|few|TRBJ2-6|NA
CASSTLVGGANVLTF
TGTGCCAGCAGCACCTTGGTGGGCGGGGCCAACGTCCTGACTTTC
>TRBV12-3/TRBV12-4|NA|TRBJ1-2|TRBD1
CASRTGVGYTF
TGTGCCAGCAGAACAGGGGTCGGCTACACCTTC
>TRBV12-3/TRBV12-4|NA|TRBJ1-3|NA
CASRAMGDRNTIYF
TGTGCCAGCAGGGCGATGGGGGATCGAAACACCATATATTTT
>TRBV12-3/TRBV12-4|few|TRBJ2-2|TRBD1
CASSFLRQGGTGELFF
TGTGCCAGCAGTTTCCTCCGACAGGGTGGGACCGGGGAGCTGTTTTTT
>TRBV5-1|NA|TRBJ2-3|NA
CASSLAGQGSTDTQYF
TGCGCCAGCAGCTTGGCCGGGCAGGGTTCCACAGATACGCAGTATTTT
>TRBV27|few|TRBJ2-2|NA
CASSFPRTNTGELFF
TGTGCCAGCAGTTTCCCGAGGACTAACACCGGGGAGCTGTTTTTT
>TRBV12-3/TRBV12-4|few|TRBJ1-1|NA
CASRTDRLNTEAFF
TGTGCCAGCAGAACGGACAGATTGAACACTGAAGCTTTCTTT
>TRBV2|NA|TRBJ1-4|TRBD1
CASSLSFGTANEKLFF
TGTGCCAGCAGTCTCTCGTTCGGGACAGCTAATGAAAAACTGTTTTTT
>TRBV4-1|NA|TRBJ2-3|NA
CASSQDPLATDTQYF
TGCGCCAGCAGCCAAGATCCCCTAGCCACAGATACGCAGTATTTT
>TRBV10-3|few|TRBJ2-1|TRBD2
CAISESGVASGGNEQFF
TGTGCCATCAGTGAGTCGGGTGTGGCTAGCGGGGGGAATGAGCAGTTCTTC
>TRBV5-1|few|TRBJ2-3|TRBD2
CASSRATSGGISTDTQYF
TGCGCCAGCAGCCGCGCGACTAGCGGGGGAATTAGCACAGATACGCAGTATTTT
>TRBV27|NA|TRBJ1-6|NA
CASSLLRGNDSSLHF
TGTGCCAGCAGTTTATTGCGGGGCAATGATTCATCCCTCCACTTT
>TRBV28|NA|TRBJ2-3|NA
CASSLAGGSDTQYF
TGTGCCAGCAGTTTGGCAGGGGGGTCAGATACGCAGTATTTT
>TRBV20-1|large|TRBJ1-1|NA
CSAVPATGLMNTEAFF
TGCAGTGCCGTTCCAGCGACAGGCCTCATGAACACTGAAGCTTTCTTT
>TRBV15|NA|TRBJ2-5|NA
CATSRDLRETQYF
TGTGCCACCAGCAGAGATCTCAGAGAGACCCAGTACTTC
>TRBV5-5|few|TRBJ2-5|TRBD2
CASSLLAAQETQYF
TGTGCCAGCAGCTTGCTAGCGGCACAAGAGACCCAGTACTTC
>TRBV7-8|NA|TRBJ1-1|TRBD1
CASSLDWDSLRRAEAFF
TGTGCCAGCAGCTTAGACTGGGACAGCCTAAGGAGGGCTGAAGCTTTCTTT
>TRBV20-1|NA|TRBJ2-3|TRBD2
CSATLGLAGGGTDTQYF
TGCAGTGCTACCCTGGGACTAGCGGGAGGAGGCACAGATACGCAGTATTTT
>TRBV29-1|many|TRBJ1-1|NA
CSVEGMTEAFF
TGCAGCGTTGAGGGAATGACTGAAGCTTTCTTT
>TRBV27|few|TRBJ1-6|NA
CASSLMSGGSSYNSPLHF
TGTGCCAGCAGTTTAATGAGTGGGGGCAGCTCCTATAATTCACCCCTCCACTTT
>TRBV20-1|NA|TRBJ2-5|TRBD2
CSGEGLKYQETQYF
TGCAGCGGGGAGGGACTCAAGTACCAAGAGACCCAGTACTTC
>TRBV6-1|few|TRBJ2-2|NA
CASRLLGGGSAGELFF
TGTGCCAGCAGGCTCCTGGGGGGGGGCTCGGCCGGGGAGCTGTTTTTT
>TRBV15|NA|TRBJ2-1|TRBD1
CASTPGGVRNEQFF
TGTGCCTCAACTCCAGGGGGCGTTAGGAATGAGCAGTTCTTC
>TRBV29-1|NA|TRBJ2-1|TRBD1
CSVEMRQGAIGEQFF
TGCAGCGTTGAAATGCGTCAGGGGGCGATAGGTGAGCAGTTCTTC
>TRBV5-6|NA|TRBJ2-5|NA
CASSPRRSNQETQYF
TGTGCCAGCAGTCCTAGAAGATCAAACCAAGAGACCCAGTACTTC
>TRBV5-3|NA|TRBJ2-2|NA
CARSLARSLKPIGAGELFF
TGTGCCAGAAGCTTGGCCAGGTCCCTAAAACCTATCGGCGCCGGGGAGCTGTTTTTT
>TRBV12-3/TRBV12-4|NA|TRBJ2-3|NA
CASSPFTQGRDTQYF
TGTGCCAGCAGCCCCTTTACCCAGGGGCGAGATACGCAGTATTTT
>TRBV28|NA|TRBJ2-1|TRBD2
CASSRTSGNEQFF
TGTGCCAGCAGCCGGACTAGCGGCAATGAGCAGTTCTTC
>TRBV12-3/TRBV12-4|NA|TRBJ2-5|NA
CASSLRGSQYF
TGTGCCAGCAGTTTAAGGGGATCTCAGTACTTC
>TRBV12-3/TRBV12-4|few|TRBJ2-5|NA
CASSLMPQETQYF
TGTGCCAGCAGCCTCATGCCTCAAGAGACCCAGTACTTC
>TRBV6-1|NA|TRBJ1-5|TRBD1
CASSRLDRVDNQPQHF
TGTGCCAGCAGTCGCTTAGACAGGGTGGACAATCAGCCCCAGCATTTT
>TRBV20-1|many|TRBJ1-1|NA
CSARGLGGPEAFF
TGCAGTGCTAGGGGGCTTGGGGGGCCTGAAGCTTTCTTT
>TRBV12-3/TRBV12-4|many|TRBJ2-1|TRBD2
CASSLAGLYNEQFF
TGTGCCAGCAGTCTAGCGGGACTCTACAATGAGCAGTTCTTC
>TRBV7-3|few|TRBJ1-2|NA
CASSLYSGWDYGYTF
TGTGCCAGCAGCTTATATTCAGGGTGGGACTATGGCTACACCTTC
>TRBV4-1|NA|TRBJ1-4|NA
CASSQEAGNEKLFF
TGCGCCAGCAGCCAAGAGGCAGGTAATGAAAAACTGTTTTTT